Below are 5 T cell receptor beta chains sequenced from a single sample in a study of T cell responses to AZD1222 COVID-19 vaccine. Sequencing was performed with immunoSEQ multiplex PCR; in TCRdb, only in-frame clones are kept and a portion is missing. This sample has some 150,000 clones, with 89% found just once. The specimen comprised peripheral blood, sampled on day 0 of AZD1222 vaccination. The receptors here all came from an adult in good health.

The chain has TRBV9 and TRBJ2-5; 9 bases line up with TRBD1. Germline V gene sequence: CDR1 SGDLS, CDR2 YYNGEE. The CDR3 covers 16 residues. The junction had 7 bases not matched to a gene; V was cut back by 3 bases and J by 1 base. CDR3 in DNA: TGTGCCAGCAGCGGCGACAGGGGGGGAAGCCAAGAGACCCAGTACTTC. Protein: CASSGDRGGSQETQYF.

This clone was counted between two and nine times. The chain combines TRBV5-6 with TRBJ1-6; unclear D gene. Germline CDR1 reads SGHDT; CDR2 reads YYEEEE. CDR3 length equals 13 residues. Trimming removed 5 bases at V and 10 bases at J, with 13 bases between. The CDR3 loop is CASSLRLGSPLHF. The CDR3 DNA reads as TGTGCCAGCAGTTTAAGACTGGGGTCACCCCTCCACTTT.

The CDR3 spells CASSPNRISSYEQYF. As DNA, the CDR3 is TGTGCCAGCAGTCCTAACAGGATAAGCTCCTACGAGCAGTACTTC. This rearrangement joins TRBV7-2 to TRBJ2-7, with a weak D call TRBD1 (5 bases). Trimming cost V 6 bases and J 0 bases, with 15 bases left between them. The CDR3 is 15 amino acids. Germline CDR1 and CDR2: SGHTA and FQGNSA.

This clone was detected only once. J is TRBJ2-2 and V is TRBV6-6; no definite D call. From germline, CDR1 is MNHNY and CDR2 SVGAGI (reference sequence). The CDR3 covers 14 residues. Trimming stripped 5 bases from V and 2 bases from J, with 9 bases between. CDR3 protein: CASSTLPNTGELFF. The CDR3 nucleotides are TGTGCCAGCAGTACTCTACCTAACACCGGGGAGCTGTTTTTT.

This clone was detected a few times. V gene TRBV29-1 combines with J gene TRBJ2-2; 8 bases fit TRBD1. V shed 7 bases and J 7 bases; nucleotides not matched to a gene: 20. This CDR3 comprises 17 residues. The V gene's germline CDR1 is SQVTM and CDR2 ANQGSEA. The CDR3, as DNA: TGCAGCGCCGGTCGGCAGGGGGCGCATTTTTCTTACGGGGAGCTGTTTTTT. This translates into CSAGRQGAHFSYGELFF.